This T cell receptor beta chain was sequenced during a study of T cell changes during pregnancy in multiple sclerosis. Produced via immunoSEQ multiplex PCR; TCRdb's table is partial and in-frame only. The repertoire holds 36,000 or so clones, approximately 92% seen once, with 1.2% in the top ten. This clonotype was obtained from a female donor with multiple sclerosis, enrolled in a pregnancy study. Sequencing input: PBMCs (not recorded whether the cells were cultured).

In DNA, the CDR3 is TGCGCCAGCAGCCAAGATCCCGCCCCTACAGGGATAGGTATAGATACGCAGTATTTT. It yields the protein CASSQDPAPTGIGIDTQYF. The chain combines TRBV4-1 with TRBJ2-3; D perhaps matches TRBD1 (6 bases). Trimming removed 0 bases from V and 5 bases from J, with 24 bases in between. CDR3 length: 19 amino acids. CDR1 is MGHRA and CDR2 is YSYEKL in the germline V gene.